One sample yielded the 21 T cell receptor beta chains listed below, sequenced in a study of blood T cell repertoires in COVID-19. Profiling relied on immunoSEQ multiplex PCR, and the TCRdb table lists in-frame clones only, not all of them. Of about 160,000 clones listed, about 88% are singletons. The sample taken for sequencing was peripheral blood. All receptors come from a man in his forties or fifties with acute or convalescent COVID-19.

The V gene is TRBV7-8, the J gene TRBJ2-7; maybe TRBD1 (5 bases). The CDR3 runs to 13 residues. CDR1 and CDR2 from the germline V gene are SGHVS and FQNEAQ. The germline V and J ends were trimmed by 7 bases and 1 base, with 11 bases remaining between them. CDR3 amino acids: CASNARVSYEQYF. CDR3 DNA sequence: TGTGCCAGCAATGCCAGGGTATCCTACGAGCAGTACTTC.

This chain links TRBV5-1 with TRBJ2-3; 8 nucleotides line up with TRBD2. In germline, CDR1 is SGHRS, CDR2 YFSETQ. This CDR3 contains 16 residues. Trimming removed 2 bases from V and 8 bases from J; junction bases left unmatched: 13. The CDR3 DNA sequence: TGCGCCAGCAGCTTCACAAGCGGGGGCCCCTCAATTACGCAGTATTTT. It codes for CASSFTSGGPSITQYF. Together with reference TRBV5-1 and TRBJ2-3, the CDR3 gives the full variable domain: KAGVTQTPRYLIKTRGQQVTLSCSPISGHRSVSWYQQTPGQGLQFLFEYFSETQRNKGNFPGRFSGRQFSNSRSEMNVSTLELGDSALYLCASSFTSGGPSITQYFGPGTRLTVL.

A remark on this clone: The sample carries other DNA sequences with the same CDR3. V gene TRBV29-1 combines with J gene TRBJ1-1; the D gene is possibly TRBD1 (5 bases). Per germline, CDR1 SQVTM and CDR2 ANQGSEA. The V end lost 4 bases, the J end lost 1 base, and 7 bases lay between the germline ends. The CDR3 has 12 residues. CDR3 coding DNA: TGCAGCGTTGCTCAGGGGAACACTGAAGCTTTCTTT. The encoded protein is CSVAQGNTEAFF.

In this sample, this clone turned up once. This chain connects TRBV27 to TRBJ1-1; a weak D match, TRBD1 (6 bases). The CDR3 contains 15 residues. Trimming pared 3 bases from V and 5 bases from J, leaving 16 bases between. Germline V lookup: CDR1 MNHEY, CDR2 SMNVEV (reference sequence). The CDR3 spells CASSFSLGGKTEAFF. The CDR3 coding sequence is TGTGCCAGCAGTTTCAGCTTAGGGGGAAAAACTGAAGCTTTCTTT.

This chain uses TRBV5-1 with TRBJ1-1; 12 positions agree with TRBD1. J was trimmed by 6 bases and V by 4 bases; bases with no gene match: 10. The CDR3 runs 16 residues. Germline V gives CDR1 SGHRS, CDR2 YFSETQ. In DNA form, the CDR3 reads TGCGCCAGCAGCCAGACCGGGACAGGGGGCGCCGCTGAAGCTTTCTTT. Its translation is CASSQTGTGGAAEAFF. The full variable domain, rest sourced from reference TRBV5-1 and TRBJ1-1, is KAGVTQTPRYLIKTRGQQVTLSCSPISGHRSVSWYQQTPGQGLQFLFEYFSETQRNKGNFPGRFSGRQFSNSRSEMNVSTLELGDSALYLCASSQTGTGGAAEAFFGQGTRLTVV.

This rearrangement joins TRBV27 to TRBJ2-7; 8 bases agree with TRBD2. The V and J ends lost 2 bases and 3 bases, in that order; junction bases with no gene match: 12. This CDR3 has 17 amino acids. Germline loops: CDR1 MNHEY, CDR2 SMNVEV (reference sequence). The CDR3: CASSLLLSGGVYYEQYF. The DNA of the CDR3 is TGTGCCAGCAGTTTACTTCTAAGCGGGGGCGTCTACTACGAGCAGTACTTC.

The V gene is TRBV7-9, the J gene TRBJ1-1; TRBD1 is a possible D gene (5 bases). V was trimmed by 5 bases and J by 7 bases, leaving 14 bases between them. The CDR3 contains 13 residues. In germline, CDR1 is SEHNR, CDR2 FQNEAQ (reference sequence). The CDR3 spells CASSPTGDVEAFF. In DNA, the CDR3 is TGTGCCAGCAGCCCGACGGGGGATGTTGAAGCTTTCTTT.

The rearrangement uses TRBV24-1 and TRBJ2-1; maybe TRBD1 (5 bases). Germline CDR1 is KGHDR and CDR2 is SFDVKD. Trimming left V 9 bases short and J 2 bases short, with 19 bases between. The CDR3 is 16 residues long. CDR3 DNA: TGTGCCACCGGGGCTCGTGGCAGGCGAACCTACAATGAGCAGTTCTTC. Amino acid sequence: CATGARGRRTYNEQFF.

The rearrangement joins TRBV11-1 to TRBJ2-5; 8 bases fit TRBD2. The CDR3 consists of 15 residues. Germline CDR1 reads SGHAT; CDR2 reads FQDESV (reference sequence). J lost 4 bases, V lost 5 bases, and 9 bases had no gene match. The CDR3 nucleotides read TGTGCCAGCAGCCTTCAAGCGGGGGCTAGAGAGACCCAGTACTTC. It translates to CASSLQAGARETQYF.

This clone was picked up a small number of times. The V call is TRBV5-1, the J call TRBJ1-2; D remains ambiguous. The germline V and J ends were trimmed by 0 bases and 1 base, with 7 bases remaining between them. This CDR3 has 14 amino acids. CDR1 and CDR2 from the germline V gene are SGHRS and YFSETQ. The CDR3 spells CASSLDRFNYGYTF. In nucleotides, the CDR3 is TGCGCCAGCAGCTTGGATAGATTTAACTATGGCTACACCTTC.

The chain has TRBV9 and TRBJ1-1, with 8 bases lining up with TRBD1. CDR1 and CDR2 from the germline V gene are SGDLS and YYNGEE. This CDR3 spans 14 amino acids. Trimming at V came to 6 bases and at J to 2 bases, leaving 6 bases not matched to a gene. CDR3 amino acids: CASTPGQANTEAFF. CDR3 DNA sequence: TGTGCCAGCACCCCGGGACAGGCAAACACTGAAGCTTTCTTT.

The J gene is TRBJ1-4, the V gene TRBV7-3; D is uncertain. The CDR3 is 15 amino acids. Germline lookup yields CDR1 SGHTA and CDR2 FQGTGA. Trimming cost V 5 bases and J 0 bases, with 10 bases left between them. The CDR3 region has the DNA TGTGCCAGCAGCATCCAGAGGGCAACTAATGAAAAACTGTTTTTT. Encoded protein: CASSIQRATNEKLFF.

This chain's CDR3 is CASSRRQGRHEAFF. CDR3 bases: TGTGCCAGTAGTAGAAGACAGGGGCGCCATGAAGCTTTCTTT. This chain joins TRBV19 and TRBJ1-1, with TRBD1 matching over 8 bases. This CDR3 comprises 14 residues. Germline CDR1 reads LNHDA; CDR2 reads SQIVND (reference sequence). The ends lost 4 bases at V and 7 bases at J; junction bases unmatched: 8.

The chain uses TRBV9 and TRBJ1-4; D gene uncertain. The CDR3 length is 14 residues. Germline V lookup: CDR1 SGDLS, CDR2 YYNGEE. Between the trimmed V and J ends, which lost 1 base and 6 bases, there was a span of 10 bases. DNA of the CDR3: TGTGCCAGCAGCGTAACCGGGAGCGATGAAAAACTGTTTTTT. Protein: CASSVTGSDEKLFF.

The chain carries TRBV6-5 and TRBJ1-3, with no clear D. Germline lookup yields CDR1 MNHEY and CDR2 SVGAGI. This CDR3 contains 14 residues. Trimming shortened V by 7 bases and J by 4 bases, and 14 bases separated the two germline ends. The CDR3 reads CASTTASAGNTIYF. CDR3 nucleotides: TGTGCCAGCACCACCGCGAGCGCGGGAAACACCATATATTTT.

The rearrangement joins TRBV19 to TRBJ2-1; 13 positions agree with TRBD2. J was trimmed by 7 bases and V by 4 bases; bases with no gene match: 4. CDR3 size: 15 residues. Germline V gene data show CDR1 as LNHDA and CDR2 as SQIVND (reference sequence). CDR3 nucleotides: TGTGCCAGTAGTAAACTAGCGGGGGGGTGGAATGAGCAGTTCTTC. It translates to CASSKLAGGWNEQFF.

The chain is built from TRBV9 and TRBJ2-2, with TRBD1 matching over 9 bases. V trimming: 2 bases; J trimming: 5 bases; junction bases outside the gene matches: 4. Germline loops: CDR1 SGDLS, CDR2 YYNGEE. The CDR3 extends over 15 amino acids. CDR3 nucleotide sequence: TGTGCCAGCAGCGTGGGACAGGGTTCGACCGGGGAGCTGTTTTTT. It codes for CASSVGQGSTGELFF.

The chain couples TRBV18 to TRBJ2-7; TRBD1 matches 11 bases. Germline CDR1 and CDR2: KGHSH and LQKENI. Trimming removed 2 bases from V and 7 bases from J; junction bases left unmatched: 10. This CDR3 region has 16 residues. The DNA for the CDR3 is TGTGCCAGCTCACCAGGTTCCGGGACAGGGGGTGGAGAGCAGTACTTC. Its protein product is CASSPGSGTGGGEQYF.

This chain connects TRBV6-2 or TRBV6-3 to TRBJ1-5; D is unresolved. V was cut by 5 bases and J by 6 bases, with 17 bases left in between. CDR3 size: 15 residues. Germline lookup yields CDR1 MNHEY and CDR2 SVGEGT. CDR3 in amino acids: CASSKSLPGFQPQHF. In DNA, the CDR3 is TGTGCCAGCAGTAAAAGCCTTCCGGGGTTTCAGCCCCAGCATTTT.

CDR3 in DNA: TGCGCCAGCAGCTTGGTTGGGGCGCGGATTCATGGCTACACCTTC. This gives the protein CASSLVGARIHGYTF. This sequence joins TRBV5-1 and TRBJ1-2; D perhaps matches TRBD1 (5 bases). V lost 0 bases and J lost 6, with 15 bases in between. This CDR3 comprises 15 residues. Germline V gene sequence: CDR1 SGHRS, CDR2 YFSETQ.

This sequence joins TRBV4-1 and TRBJ1-1, with D perhaps matching TRBD1 (6 bases). V lost 4 bases and J lost 5, with 14 bases in between. The CDR3 contains 14 residues. Germline values: CDR1 MGHRA, CDR2 YSYEKL. The CDR3 protein is CASSLVDSRTEAFF. In DNA, the CDR3 is TGCGCCAGCAGCCTAGTGGACAGTCGAACTGAAGCTTTCTTT.